This T cell receptor (beta chain) is drawn from a study of CD8 T cells in ankylosing spondylitis. Study results and limitations: From matched ankylosing spondylitis synovial fluid, disease-linked clones were reportedly recovered at significantly enriched levels. For ankylosing spondylitis blood, a TCR beta motif of several highly homologous variants appeared characteristic. A number of the motif variants had already been described in reactive arthritis synovial fluid and blood. CD8+ disease-linked clones were present at relatively low frequencies in blood.

The CDR3 runs 14 residues. Germline CDR1 and CDR2: MNHEY and SVGAGI. V was shortened by 0 bases and J by 1 base, with 6 bases between the two germline ends. Quantitative 5'-RACE was performed with molecular barcodes, and it yielded the TCR beta libraries. One entry per CDR3 protein, called by TCRdb with MiXCR from the 5' RACE reads. The repertoire holds approximately 520,000 distinct CDR3 sequences, with less than 6% as singletons. The table lists this clonotype with many counts. What it recognizes is unknown. The chain combines TRBV6-5 with TRBJ1-1; D ambiguous. Sequencing was carried out using blood, either unsorted or a sorted T cell fraction (not recorded which). The receptor was isolated from a male donor with ankylosing spondylitis. The CDR3 DNA is TGTGCCAGCAGTTACTCTACCACGAACACTGAAGCTTTCTTT. Amino acids: CASSYSTTNTEAFF.